This TCR beta chain was profiled in a study of T-cell memory formation after mild COVID-19. Findings and caveats of the study: CD4/CD8 balance characterized clones contracting day 15 to 85, and CD4+ skew characterized later expanders.

Using its own MiXCR run on the 5' RACE reads, TCRdb lists one record per CDR3 protein. The sample contains about 560,000 distinct CDR3 sequences, less than 25% of which appear only once. A note on this clonotype: Antigen: not known.

CDR1 and CDR2 from the germline V gene are ENHRY and SYGVKD. The V segment lost 6 bases and the J segment 4 bases; nucleotides outside the gene matches: 10. The CDR3 is 17 amino acids. The chain carries TRBV10-3 and TRBJ2-5; 14 bases are a match to TRBD2. The sequencing sample was made of PBMCs or a T cell subset sorted from them (not recorded which). This sequence originates from an adult woman who had mild COVID-19 (a few samples of this study predate the infection). Cell type and time point are not known. DNA of the CDR3: TGTGCCATCAGCGGCGCGACTAGCGGGGGGGCCTTAGAGACCCAGTACTTC. Translating it yields CAISGATSGGALETQYF.